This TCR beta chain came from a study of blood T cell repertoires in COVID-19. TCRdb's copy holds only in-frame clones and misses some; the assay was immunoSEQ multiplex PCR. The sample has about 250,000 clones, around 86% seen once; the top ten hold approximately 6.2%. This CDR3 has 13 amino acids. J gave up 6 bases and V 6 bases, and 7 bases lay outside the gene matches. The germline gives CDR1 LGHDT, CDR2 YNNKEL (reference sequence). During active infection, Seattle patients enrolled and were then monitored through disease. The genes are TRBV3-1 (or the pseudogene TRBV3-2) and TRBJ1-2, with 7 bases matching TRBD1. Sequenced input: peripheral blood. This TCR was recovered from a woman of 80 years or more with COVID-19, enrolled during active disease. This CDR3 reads CASRERQGNGYTF. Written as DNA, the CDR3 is TGTGCCAGCAGGGAACGACAGGGAAATGGCTACACCTTC.